Listed below are T cell receptor beta chains from one sample, sequenced in a study of T cell repertoires in cytomegalovirus infection. TCRdb used MiXCR to reprocess the reads, holding one entry per CDR3 protein. The sample records hundreds of thousands of distinct CDR3 sequences, approximately 46% being singletons. Their target antigens are unknown. The sequencing here drew on cultured PBMCs, taken from culture after CMV antigen stimulation. The source of these receptors is a human donor in good health (CMV status not recorded). Some clones in this sample may be carry-over from other donors' samples. Both conserved end residues are trimmed from each CDR3.

v_call cdr3_aa
TRBV7-8 ASSLAGTSNNEQF
TRBV7-6 ASSLRASSYNSPLH
TRBV12-3/TRBV12-4 ASSLIRRETQY
TRBV7-2 ASSLGGRIQETQY
TRBV7-4 ASSSGGMNTGELF
TRBV5-4 ASSLSPLGWGGSDNEQL
TRBV15 ATSREGRQGSEAF
TRBV19 ASSSRGASTGELF
TRBV2 ASVGTGEQY
TRBV11-2 ASSLWDSYEQY
TRBV7-4 ASSLPPSPYEQY
TRBV7-2 ASSSTAAGELF
TRBV7-6 ASSLTGAGNTIY
TRBV12-3/TRBV12-4 ASSRTVGPSTDTQY
TRBV6-1 ASRTDTGTDEQY
TRBV4-3 ASSQAPGTGVKTEAF
TRBV6-8 ASSYSLAGPDNEQF
TRBV7-9 ASSGLARYNEQF
TRBV5-1 ASSLGQASQETQY
TRBV19 ASSKGLAGTYEQY
TRBV7-6 ASSLFSGGGNEQF
TRBV7-6 ASSAQRASGASGTDTQY
TRBV6-2/TRBV6-3 ASSTPHRVGVSNQPQH
TRBV6-1 ASGQDPGELF
TRBV5-1 ASSLRSDRVETQY
TRBV4-1 ASTRSGSGGELF
TRBV6-6 ARWDSSNQPQH
TRBV27 ASRTEGLAGGPSYYNEQF
TRBV7-2 ASSTGDRGAPLH
TRBV6-2/TRBV6-3 ASRNGLAGYSSGANVLT
TRBV4-2 ASSQGTGPNYNSPLH
TRBV11-1 ASSSGRIRPYEQY
TRBV28 ASSLPLAAYNEQF
TRBV4-2 ASSSRQTSGNTIY
TRBV19 ASSRDRDPEEQY
TRBV14 ASSSGARMGSYGYT
TRBV7-2 ASSLWSSEVDTQY
TRBV7-2 ASSFEQGRGDTQY
TRBV7-6 ASSPTMEKLF
TRBV29-1 SVEMGTSPYNEQF
TRBV7-2 ASSLRVGGDYEQY
TRBV12-3/TRBV12-4 ASSFRDRGGDGYT
TRBV19 ASPQIRDQPQH
TRBV11-2 ASSQELNGYT
TRBV19 ASSMSGLFPD
TRBV6-1 ASRGTSGGSDTQY
TRBV7-8 ASSSPTDLANYGYT
TRBV6-1 ASSETAAGYEQY
TRBV27 ASSFLAGGPRDTQY
TRBV7-6 ASSPNPGYEQY
TRBV6-2/TRBV6-3 ASSPSGIGSYEQY
TRBV2 ASSEGRIKGDTQY
TRBV4-1 ASSHISGNTIY
TRBV12-3/TRBV12-4 ASSNTGNTEAF